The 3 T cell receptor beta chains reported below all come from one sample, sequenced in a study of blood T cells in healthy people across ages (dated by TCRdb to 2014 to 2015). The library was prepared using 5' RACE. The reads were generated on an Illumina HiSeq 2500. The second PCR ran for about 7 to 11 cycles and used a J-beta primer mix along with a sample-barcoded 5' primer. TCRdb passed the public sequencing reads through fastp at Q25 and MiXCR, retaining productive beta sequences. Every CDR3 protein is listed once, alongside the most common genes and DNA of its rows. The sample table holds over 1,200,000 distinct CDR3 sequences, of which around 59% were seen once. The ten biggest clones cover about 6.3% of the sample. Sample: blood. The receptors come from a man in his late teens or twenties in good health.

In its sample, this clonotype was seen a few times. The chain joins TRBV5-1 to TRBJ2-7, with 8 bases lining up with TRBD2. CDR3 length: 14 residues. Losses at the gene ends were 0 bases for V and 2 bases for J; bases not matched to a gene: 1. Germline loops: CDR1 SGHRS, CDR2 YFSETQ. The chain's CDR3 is CASSLGLAPYEQYF. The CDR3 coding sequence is TGCGCCAGCAGCTTGGGACTAGCGCCCTACGAGCAGTACTTC. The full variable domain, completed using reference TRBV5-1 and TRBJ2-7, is KAGVTQTPRYLIKTRGQQVTLSCSPISGHRSVSWYQQTPGQGLQFLFEYFSETQRNKGNFPGRFSGRQFSNSRSEMNVSTLELGDSALYLCASSLGLAPYEQYFGPGTRLTVT.

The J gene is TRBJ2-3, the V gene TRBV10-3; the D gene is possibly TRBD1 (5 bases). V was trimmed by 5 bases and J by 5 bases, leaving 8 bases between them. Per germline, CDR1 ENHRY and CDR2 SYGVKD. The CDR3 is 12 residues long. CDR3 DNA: TGTGCCATCAGTTCCAGGGAAGATACGCAGTATTTT. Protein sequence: CAISSREDTQYF.

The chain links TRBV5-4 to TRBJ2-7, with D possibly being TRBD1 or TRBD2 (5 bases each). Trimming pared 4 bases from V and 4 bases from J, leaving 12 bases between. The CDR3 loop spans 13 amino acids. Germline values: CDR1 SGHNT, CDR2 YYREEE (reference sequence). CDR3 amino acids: CASSPGRRYEQYF. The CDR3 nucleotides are TGTGCCAGCAGCCCGGGGCGGAGATACGAGCAGTACTTC.